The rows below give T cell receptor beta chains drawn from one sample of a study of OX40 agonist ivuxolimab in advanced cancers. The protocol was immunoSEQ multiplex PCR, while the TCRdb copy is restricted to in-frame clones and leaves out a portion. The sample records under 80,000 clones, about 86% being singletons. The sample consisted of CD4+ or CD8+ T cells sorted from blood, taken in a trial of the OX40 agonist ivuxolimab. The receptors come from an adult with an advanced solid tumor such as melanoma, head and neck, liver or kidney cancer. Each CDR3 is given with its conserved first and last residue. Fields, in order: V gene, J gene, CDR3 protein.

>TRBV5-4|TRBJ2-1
CASSLDGTSGKQFF
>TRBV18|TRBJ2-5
CASSPNEETQYF
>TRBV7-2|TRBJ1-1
CASSFKDTEAFF
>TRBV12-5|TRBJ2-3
CASRTGGTDTQYF
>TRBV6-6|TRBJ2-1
CASSSGTSSYNEQFF
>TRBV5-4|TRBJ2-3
CASSGSTDTQYF
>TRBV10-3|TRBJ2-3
CAISDSPGDTQYF
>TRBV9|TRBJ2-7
CASSPTPGQGYEQYF
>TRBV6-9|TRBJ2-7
CASSLTTSYEQYF
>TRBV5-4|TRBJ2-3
CASSFRAGGMGTDTQYF
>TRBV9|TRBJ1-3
CASSRATSSGNTIYF
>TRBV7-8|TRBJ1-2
CASSFRWSYGYTF
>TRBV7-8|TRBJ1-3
CASSHGESGNTIYF
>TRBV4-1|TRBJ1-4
CASSPYGRAGEKLFF
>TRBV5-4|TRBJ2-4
CASSFSSGLAKNIQYF
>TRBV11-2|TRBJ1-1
CASRLTMVDEAFF
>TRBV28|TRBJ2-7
CASRRGDGRSGEQYF
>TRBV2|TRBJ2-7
CSSTSQYEQYF
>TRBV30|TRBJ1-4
CAWSHGEKLFF
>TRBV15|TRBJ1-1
CATSTSPPRTVDTEAFF
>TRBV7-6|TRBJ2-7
CASSSSRTSSYEQYF
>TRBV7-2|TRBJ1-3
CASSLGGNTIYF
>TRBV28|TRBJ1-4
CASRDIATNEKLFF
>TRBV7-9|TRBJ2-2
CASSLGYLNTGELFF
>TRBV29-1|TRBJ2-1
CSLNRDNSNEQFF
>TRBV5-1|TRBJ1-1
CASSNVENTEAFF